The 25 T cell receptor beta chains listed next were all sequenced from one sample in a study of beta chain features in type 1 diabetes. Which antigens these TCRs recognize remains unknown. Reverse transcription of all isolated RNA meant that expressed TCRB transcripts were sequenced. Using immunoSEQ multiplex PCR, the repertoire was profiled, and TCRdb retains in-frame clones only, with some absent. In the table there are around 240,000 clones, about a sixth of which are singletons. Regarding the study as a whole: Shorter TCRB CDR3s, moderately but significantly so, marked every one of the four CD4+ subsets in Type 1 diabetes patients.

Sequencing was carried out using naive CD4+ T cells from blood. The source is a man aged 30 to 45 with type 1 diabetes.

This clone was counted between two and nine times. The chain employs TRBV27 and TRBJ2-7; no clear D. Trimming shortened V by 2 bases and J by 3 bases, and 11 bases separated the two germline ends. This CDR3 contains 14 residues. Looked up from germline, CDR1 is MNHEY and CDR2 is SMNVEV (reference sequence). CDR3 in amino acids: CASSLGHSNYEQYF. The CDR3 nucleotides read TGTGCCAGCAGTTTAGGGCACAGTAACTACGAGCAGTACTTC.

The CDR3 here is CASSSRAGGGTDTQYF. Written as DNA, the CDR3 is TGTGCCAGCAGCTCCAGAGCGGGAGGAGGCACAGATACGCAGTATTTT. The chain carries TRBV7-9 and TRBJ2-3, with 9 bases aligning to TRBD2. The CDR3 has 16 amino acids. Trimming removed 4 bases from V and 1 base from J; junction bases left unmatched: 6. Per the germline V gene, CDR1 is SEHNR and CDR2 is FQNEAQ (reference sequence).

This chain links TRBV11-2 with TRBJ1-1; D not resolved. The CDR3 runs to 13 residues. Germline lookup yields CDR1 SGHAT and CDR2 FQNNGV. V shed 0 bases and J shed 3 bases, with 5 bases lying between them. The CDR3 loop reads CASSLDRDTEAFF. The CDR3 DNA sequence: TGTGCCAGCAGCTTAGATAGGGACACTGAAGCTTTCTTT.

This chain connects TRBV4-1 to TRBJ2-7; D is possibly TRBD2 (6 bases). This CDR3 region has 15 residues. The germline CDR1 and CDR2 sequences are MGHRA and YSYEKL. V dropped 1 base and J dropped 0 bases, with 10 bases sitting between them. CDR3 loop: CASSQVAGSSYEQYF. Here the CDR3 DNA reads TGCGCCAGCAGCCAAGTGGCGGGGTCCTCCTACGAGCAGTACTTC.

This clone occurred a few times. The rearrangement joins TRBV2 to TRBJ2-7; possibly TRBD2 for D (6 bases). Germline CDR1 SNHLY, CDR2 FYNNEI. Trimming removed 7 bases at V and 5 bases at J, with 18 bases between. The CDR3 covers 14 residues. The chain's CDR3 is CASTGGVVVHEQYF. In DNA form, the CDR3 reads TGTGCCAGCACCGGCGGGGTTGTAGTACACGAGCAGTACTTC.

CDR3 sequence reads: CASSPTESYEQYF. The CDR3 DNA reads TGTGCCAGCTCACCGACCGAAAGTTACGAGCAGTACTTC. The rearrangement links TRBV18 to TRBJ2-7; D not certain. The V gene lost 3 bases and the J gene lost 4 bases, with 10 bases spanning the gap. The CDR3 runs 13 residues. CDR1 is KGHSH, CDR2 LQKENI, per germline.

The CDR3 DNA is TGCAGCGTCGCGACAGGGGTAGAGACCCAGTACTTC. Its protein product is CSVATGVETQYF. The rearrangement joins TRBV29-1 to TRBJ2-5; 8 nucleotides align to TRBD1. Germline values: CDR1 SQVTM, CDR2 ANQGSEA. After removal of 6 bases from V and 4 bases from J, the junction contained 4 bases not matched to a gene. The CDR3 has 12 residues.

J is TRBJ2-5 and V is TRBV15; 8 bases match TRBD2. The CDR3 has 18 amino acids. V was clipped by 0 bases and J by 2 bases; unmatched bases: 11. CDR1 LNHNV and CDR2 YYDKDF come from the germline V gene (reference sequence). CDR3 in amino acids: CATSRDGRAGAKQETQYF. The CDR3 nucleotides read TGTGCCACCAGCAGAGATGGGAGAGCGGGAGCGAAACAAGAGACCCAGTACTTC. The whole variable domain, remainder taken from reference TRBV15 and TRBJ2-5, is DAMVIQNPRYQVTQFGKPVTLSCSQTLNHNVMYWYQQKSSQAPKLLFHYYDKDFNNEADTPDNFQSRRPNTSFCFLDIRSPGLGDTAMYLCATSRDGRAGAKQETQYFGPGTRLLVL.

In this sample, this clone turned up a few times. The gene calls are TRBV23-1 and TRBJ1-2, with D hard to call. TRBV23-1 is given ORF status, its function remaining uncertain. The CDR3 is 12 amino acids. Trimming took 3 bases from V and 4 from J, leaving 6 bases between them. In DNA, the CDR3 is TGCGCCAGCAGTCATCCGCCCTATGGCTACACCTTC. Its protein product is CASSHPPYGYTF.

This clone was picked up a small number of times. V and J are TRBV6-1 and TRBJ2-5, with 8 positions matching TRBD1. The CDR3 length is 17 residues. Germline V gene data show CDR1 as MNHNS and CDR2 as SASEGT. V lost 4 bases, J lost 2 bases, and 12 bases stayed unmatched. The CDR3 here is CASSGAGQGSRQETQYF. The CDR3, as DNA: TGTGCCAGCAGTGGCGCCGGACAGGGCTCCCGACAAGAGACCCAGTACTTC.

This clone has more than one count but fewer than ten. The chain links TRBV6-1 to TRBJ2-5; 11 nucleotides agree with TRBD2. The CDR3 sequence is 15 residues long. Germline CDR1 is MNHNS and CDR2 is SASEGT. Unmatched junction bases numbered 6, after V lost 5 bases and J lost 4 bases. The CDR3 spells CASSNSGRGRETQYF. The CDR3 region has the DNA TGTGCCAGCAGTAATAGCGGGAGGGGTCGAGAGACCCAGTACTTC.

The chain recombines TRBV7-2 with TRBJ2-5; possibly TRBD1 for D (6 bases). The length of the CDR3 is 15 residues. Germline CDR1 reads SGHTA; CDR2 reads FQGNSA. The V end lost 5 bases, the J end lost 5 bases, and 18 bases lay between the germline ends. Here the CDR3 DNA reads TGTGCCAGCAGCATAACACTACAGGGTGGGGAGACCCAGTACTTC. It codes for CASSITLQGGETQYF.

This clone has more than one count but fewer than ten. V and J are TRBV25-1 and TRBJ2-7; no firm D call. Germline loops: CDR1 MGHDK, CDR2 SYGVNS. Trimming took off 1 base at V and 0 bases at J, with 10 bases between the two ends. The CDR3 loop spans 15 amino acids. The CDR3 DNA reads as TGTGCCAGCAGTGAATTAGATGATTACTCCTACGAGCAGTACTTC. It yields the protein CASSELDDYSYEQYF.

The V gene is TRBV5-1, the J gene TRBJ1-4, with no clear D. This CDR3 contains 13 residues. Trimming took 5 bases from V and 8 from J, leaving 13 bases between them. The germline V gene has CDR1 SGHRS and CDR2 YFSETQ. In DNA form, the CDR3 reads TGCGCCAGCAGTCCGTCGGCAGAGGAAAAACTGTTTTTT. This sequence encodes CASSPSAEEKLFF.

This clone was recorded a few times. The gene calls are TRBV4-2 and TRBJ2-1; 8 bases fit TRBD2. CDR1 is LGHNA, CDR2 YNFKEQ, per germline. V was pared by 4 bases and J by 1 base, with 9 bases of the junction left unmatched. The CDR3 covers 17 residues. In DNA form, the CDR3 reads TGTGCCAGCAGCCCTCATCGGGCTAGCGGGTCCTACAATGAGCAGTTCTTC. This encodes CASSPHRASGSYNEQFF.

The sample holds a few counts of this clone. The chain joins TRBV4-1 to TRBJ2-1, with 8 positions matching TRBD2. CDR3 size: 14 residues. Trimming took 4 bases from V and 8 from J; bases not matched to a gene: 7. CDR1 is MGHRA and CDR2 is YSYEKL in the germline V gene. CDR3 DNA sequence: TGCGCCAGCAGCCTCTCCGGGAGGGCCGATGAGCAGTTCTTC. Amino acid sequence: CASSLSGRADEQFF.

DNA of the CDR3: TGTGCCAGCAGTTTAGATTCCTACGAGCAGTACTTC. It encodes CASSLDSYEQYF. The V gene is TRBV28, the J gene TRBJ2-7; D unclear. CDR1 is MDHEN and CDR2 is SYDVKM in the germline V gene. The CDR3 contains 12 residues. V was cut by 2 bases and J by 1 base, with 3 bases left in between. Full variable domain (missing parts from reference TRBV28 and TRBJ2-7): DVKVTQSSRYLVKRTGEKVFLECVQDMDHENMFWYRQDPGLGLRLIYFSYDVKMKEKGDIPEGYSVSREKKERFSLILESASTNQTSMYLCASSLDSYEQYFGPGTRLTVT.

The chain employs TRBV5-1 and TRBJ2-3; 11 bases map to TRBD2. The CDR3 is made up of 16 amino acids. J gave up 4 bases and V 0 bases, and 4 bases lay outside the gene matches. Germline CDR1 and CDR2: SGHRS and YFSETQ. The CDR3 reads CASSLVSGRAADTQYF. CDR3 in DNA: TGCGCCAGCAGCTTGGTTAGCGGGAGGGCCGCAGATACGCAGTATTTT.

This clone was recorded once. This chain links TRBV9 with TRBJ2-7; the D is unclear. The germline V gene has CDR1 SGDLS and CDR2 YYNGEE. V was shortened by 1 base and J by 7 bases, with 9 bases between the two germline ends. The CDR3 is 12 amino acids. The CDR3 coding sequence is TGTGCCAGCAGCGTACAGTTCGGGGAGCAGTACTTC. Amino acids: CASSVQFGEQYF.

This clone was found a few times. The chain uses TRBV23-1 and TRBJ1-1, with TRBD1 as a possible D gene (6 bases). TRBV23-1 qualifies as an ORF whose function is uncertain. Trimming pared 3 bases from V and 4 bases from J, leaving 15 bases between. CDR3 size: 15 residues. CDR3 sequence reads: CASSQSTGRGTEAFF. In DNA form, the CDR3 reads TGCGCCAGCAGTCAGAGTACAGGGAGGGGCACTGAAGCTTTCTTT.

V usage is TRBV7-9 and J usage is TRBJ2-3; no reliable D call. V shed 5 bases and J shed 5 bases, with 5 bases lying between them. Germline loops: CDR1 SEHNR, CDR2 FQNEAQ (reference sequence). The CDR3 has 11 residues. The CDR3 DNA sequence: TGTGCCAGCAGCATGCGAGATACGCAGTATTTT. Translating it yields CASSMRDTQYF. Full variable domain (rest looked up from reference TRBV7-9 and TRBJ2-3): DTGVSQNPRHKITKRGQNVTFRCDPISEHNRLYWYRQTLGQGPEFLTYFQNEAQLEKSRLLSDRFSAERPKGSFSTLEIQRTEQGDSAMYLCASSMRDTQYFGPGTRLTVL.

This clone has just a few counts. The chain employs TRBV7-2 and TRBJ2-3, with 13 bases fitting TRBD2. The CDR3 is made up of 18 amino acids. After removal of 0 bases from V and 5 bases from J, the junction contained 8 bases not matched to a gene. Germline loops: CDR1 SGHTA, CDR2 FQGNSA. The CDR3 reads CASSLAHGLAGVRDTQYF. CDR3 sequence (DNA): TGTGCCAGCAGCTTAGCCCACGGACTAGCGGGAGTGAGAGATACGCAGTATTTT.

This clone was picked up a small number of times. The rearrangement uses TRBV7-2 and TRBJ2-7, with D unresolved. This CDR3 spans 14 amino acids. The germline V gene has CDR1 SGHTA and CDR2 FQGNSA. V gave up 4 bases and J gave up 0 bases, with 10 bases separating them. CDR3: CASSYGFSSYEQYF. The CDR3, as DNA: TGTGCCAGCAGCTACGGGTTCAGCTCCTACGAGCAGTACTTC. Together with reference TRBV7-2 and TRBJ2-7, the CDR3 gives the full variable domain: GAGVSQSPSNKVTEKGKDVELRCDPISGHTALYWYRQSLGQGLEFLIYFQGNSAPDKSGLPSDRFSAERTGGSVSTLTIQRTQQEDSAVYLCASSYGFSSYEQYFGPGTRLTVT.

This chain uses TRBV5-1 with TRBJ2-3; 10 bases match TRBD2. CDR3 length: 16 residues. Trimming at V came to 4 bases and at J to 2 bases, leaving 7 bases not matched to a gene. Germline-derived CDR1 and CDR2 are SGHRS and YFSETQ. The CDR3 spells CASSLPSGRATDTQYF. The CDR3 DNA sequence: TGCGCCAGCAGCCTCCCTAGCGGGAGAGCCACAGATACGCAGTATTTT. Combining the CDR3 with reference TRBV5-1 and TRBJ2-3 gives the whole variable domain KAGVTQTPRYLIKTRGQQVTLSCSPISGHRSVSWYQQTPGQGLQFLFEYFSETQRNKGNFPGRFSGRQFSNSRSEMNVSTLELGDSALYLCASSLPSGRATDTQYFGPGTRLTVL.

The chain is built from TRBV5-6 and TRBJ2-5; 9 nucleotides align to TRBD1. This CDR3 is 18 amino acids long. Germline-derived CDR1 and CDR2 are SGHDT and YYEEEE. V dropped 4 bases and J dropped 4; count of bases not matched to a gene: 17. CDR3 region: CASSRRRYGQGRIETQYF. The CDR3 bases are TGTGCCAGCAGCCGACGAAGATACGGACAGGGGCGGATAGAGACCCAGTACTTC.